Below are 29 T cell receptor beta chains sequenced from a single sample in a study of PD-L1 blockade in urothelial cancer. The time point denotes: peripheral blood 6 weeks after treatment start. Assay: immunoSEQ multiplex PCR; the TCRdb copy retains only in-frame clones and omits some. The sample consists of approximately 79,000 clones, approximately 89% of them appearing once. The specimen comprised PBMCs, sampled around atezolizumab (anti-PD-L1) treatment. These receptors were taken from a woman aged 80 or older with urothelial cancer.

This chain joins TRBV19 and TRBJ1-5; D gene unclear. V was pared by 8 bases and J by 0 bases, with 20 bases between. Germline V gene sequence: CDR1 LNHDA, CDR2 SQIVND (reference sequence). The CDR3 extends over 17 amino acids. CDR3 protein: CASRLRRESTSNQPQHF. The CDR3 nucleotides read TGTGCCAGTCGACTTCGGCGGGAAAGTACTAGCAATCAGCCCCAGCATTTT. Full variable domain (remainder filled in from reference TRBV19 and TRBJ1-5): DGGITQSPKYLFRKEGQNVTLSCEQNLNHDAMYWYRQDPGQGLRLIYYSQIVNDFQKGDIAEGYSVSREKKESFPLTVTSAQKNPTAFYLCASRLRRESTSNQPQHFGDGTRLSIL.

This chain uses TRBV5-1 with TRBJ1-1, with 7 bases aligning to TRBD1. CDR3 length: 17 amino acids. CDR1 is SGHRS and CDR2 is YFSETQ in the germline V gene. Trimming took 0 bases from V and 0 from J; bases not matched to a gene: 8. In nucleotides, the CDR3 is TGCGCCAGCAGCTTGGAAGGGACAGCTACTATGAACACTGAAGCTTTCTTT. This encodes CASSLEGTATMNTEAFF.

The rearrangement uses TRBV5-1 and TRBJ2-4, with D possibly being TRBD2 (6 bases). Germline CDR1 reads SGHRS; CDR2 reads YFSETQ. The CDR3 has 15 residues. V lost 4 bases, J lost 8 bases, and 19 bases lay in between. The CDR3 DNA reads TGCGCCAGCAGCGTTAATGGACGGTGGGGGGACATTCAGTACTTC. Translation gives CASSVNGRWGDIQYF.

The J gene is TRBJ2-1, the V gene TRBV5-1; 10 nucleotides line up with TRBD2. Germline-derived CDR1 and CDR2 are SGHRS and YFSETQ. The V and J ends lost 2 bases and 8 bases, in that order; junction bases with no gene match: 10. The CDR3 sequence is 16 residues long. The CDR3 sequence is CASSFSSSGSVDEQFF. Written as DNA, the CDR3 is TGCGCCAGCAGCTTCTCGTCTAGCGGGAGCGTGGATGAGCAGTTCTTC.

Here the CDR3 DNA reads TGTGCCTGGAAGGTAGGCGGGACAGCGATGGTCAACACCATATATTTT. Protein sequence: CAWKVGGTAMVNTIYF. V gene TRBV30 combines with J gene TRBJ1-3; 7 bases are a match to TRBD1. Trimming at V came to 4 bases and at J to 7 bases, leaving 16 bases not matched to a gene. CDR1 is GTSNPN, CDR2 SVGIG, per germline (reference sequence). The CDR3 has 16 amino acids. The variable domain in full, with the rest retrieved from reference TRBV30 and TRBJ1-3, is SQTIHQWPATLVQPVGSPLSLECTVEGTSNPNLYWYRQAAGRGLQLLFYSVGIGQISSEVPQNLSASRPQDRQFILSSKKLLLSDSGFYLCAWKVGGTAMVNTIYFGEGSWLTVV.

The chain links TRBV4-1 to TRBJ2-1, with 11 bases aligning to TRBD2. This CDR3 comprises 17 residues. The trim removed 3 bases at V and 4 bases at J, leaving 8 bases unmatched. Germline CDR1 is MGHRA and CDR2 is YSYEKL. Here the CDR3 DNA reads TGCGCCAGCAGCCAGCTCGAACTAGCGGGAGTATACAATGAGCAGTTCTTC. The encoded protein is CASSQLELAGVYNEQFF.

The genes are TRBV30 and TRBJ2-1; D gene unclear. The length of the CDR3 is 12 residues. Looked up from germline, CDR1 is GTSNPN and CDR2 is SVGIG (reference sequence). V lost 1 base and J 4 bases, leaving 5 bases between the germline ends. The CDR3 sequence: CAWSARYNEQFF. Here the CDR3 DNA reads TGTGCCTGGAGTGCTAGGTACAATGAGCAGTTCTTC.

This clone was counted a single time. J is TRBJ2-7 and V is TRBV4-2; 7 nucleotides agree with TRBD1. CDR3 length: 15 residues. The ends lost 0 bases at V and 3 bases at J; junction bases unmatched: 5. The V gene's germline CDR1 is LGHNA and CDR2 YNFKEQ. The DNA of the CDR3 is TGTGCCAGCAGCCAAGATACGACAGGGAACTACGAGCAGTACTTC. Its protein is CASSQDTTGNYEQYF.

CDR3: CASSLDTDKNTEAFF. DNA of the CDR3: TGCGCCAGCAGCTTGGATACAGACAAGAACACTGAAGCTTTCTTT. The genes are TRBV5-1 and TRBJ1-1, with D uncertain. Germline V gene data show CDR1 as SGHRS and CDR2 as YFSETQ. The CDR3 totals 15 residues. Between the trimmed V and J ends, which lost 0 bases and 1 base, there was a span of 10 bases.

V is TRBV27 and J is TRBJ2-3; 7 nucleotides agree with TRBD1. The V gene's germline CDR1 is MNHEY and CDR2 SMNVEV (reference sequence). This CDR3 is built from 18 residues. J was trimmed by 2 bases and V by 1 base; bases with no gene match: 12. The DNA of the CDR3 is TGTGCCAGCAGTTTATGGACCAACAGGGGTTCCCTCACAGATACGCAGTATTTT. This gives the protein CASSLWTNRGSLTDTQYF.

The chain couples TRBV6-5 to TRBJ2-1; 9 bases are a match to TRBD2. CDR1 and CDR2 from the germline V gene are MNHEY and SVGAGI. The CDR3 sequence is 14 residues long. Trimming removed 8 bases from V and 9 bases from J; junction bases left unmatched: 11. The CDR3 DNA follows: TGTGCCAGCGCCTTAGCGGGAGCACACACTGAGCAGTTCTTC. Protein: CASALAGAHTEQFF.

J is TRBJ1-2 and V is TRBV6-5; 9 positions match TRBD1. CDR1 MNHEY and CDR2 SVGAGI come from the germline V gene. This CDR3 region has 14 residues. After removal of 6 bases from V and 2 bases from J, the junction contained 4 bases not matched to a gene. The CDR3 sequence is CASSQGQGNYGYTF. The CDR3 DNA is TGTGCCAGCAGCCAAGGACAGGGGAACTATGGCTACACCTTC.

V is TRBV7-3 and J is TRBJ2-7; 10 bases fit TRBD2. Trimming cost V 0 bases and J 1 base; bases outside gene matches: 6. Germline CDR1 reads SGHTA; CDR2 reads FQGTGA. The CDR3 consists of 17 residues. The CDR3 loop is CASSLTGAGGWSYEQYF. DNA of the CDR3: TGTGCCAGCAGCTTAACGGGAGCGGGAGGGTGGTCCTACGAGCAGTACTTC.

This chain joins TRBV11-3 and TRBJ2-7, with 7 bases fitting TRBD2. The V and J ends lost 4 bases and 6 bases, in that order; junction bases with no gene match: 18. CDR1 SGHNT and CDR2 YENEEA come from the germline V gene. The CDR3 runs 17 residues. CDR3 DNA sequence: TGTGCCAGCAGCTCCGGTCTGGCGGCGGGGGACCTTTCCGAGCAGTACTTC. This gives the protein CASSSGLAAGDLSEQYF.

CDR3 region: CASSPLQGLGELFF. CDR3 DNA sequence: TGTGCCAGCAGTCCCCTACAGGGCCTCGGGGAGCTGTTTTTT. The chain employs TRBV6-1 and TRBJ2-2; D may be TRBD1 (6 bases). The CDR3 is made up of 14 amino acids. Trimming took 5 bases from V and 7 from J, leaving 14 bases between them. Germline V gives CDR1 MNHNS, CDR2 SASEGT.

The chain has TRBV10-2 and TRBJ2-5; 7 nucleotides line up with TRBD2. Per the germline V gene, CDR1 is WSHSY and CDR2 is SAAADI. The CDR3 is 11 amino acids. The V gene end was trimmed by 4 bases and the J gene end by 12 bases; junction bases not matched to a gene: 5. The CDR3 protein is CASSVGRAKYF. The CDR3 DNA reads as TGCGCCAGCAGTGTGGGGAGGGCCAAGTACTTC.

The chain is built from TRBV18 and TRBJ1-4; 10 nucleotides align to TRBD1. The J segment lost 7 bases and the V segment lost 3 bases, leaving 5 bases of the junction unmatched. CDR1 KGHSH and CDR2 LQKENI come from the germline V gene. This CDR3 region has 15 residues. Here the CDR3 DNA reads TGTGCCAGCTCACCTCTGACAGGGGGCGGTGAAAAACTGTTTTTT. Translation gives CASSPLTGGGEKLFF.

The V and J genes are TRBV5-1 and TRBJ2-2, with 7 bases lining up with TRBD2. This CDR3 has 18 residues. Germline-derived CDR1 and CDR2 are SGHRS and YFSETQ. V dropped 4 bases and J dropped 2; count of bases not matched to a gene: 14. CDR3 coding DNA: TGCGCCAGCAGCGGGGGGGTTAGCGGAGCTTCAAACACCGGGGAGCTGTTTTTT. Translated: CASSGGVSGASNTGELFF.

The rearrangement joins TRBV19 to TRBJ2-2; 10 bases are shared with TRBD2. Losses at the gene ends were 10 bases for V and 5 bases for J; bases not matched to a gene: 13. CDR3 length: 16 residues. Germline V gene data show CDR1 as LNHDA and CDR2 as SQIVND (reference sequence). The CDR3 region is CATSRVPSGRTGELFF. In DNA form, the CDR3 reads TGTGCCACCTCTCGGGTCCCTAGCGGGAGAACCGGGGAGCTGTTTTTT. The whole variable domain, filled in from reference TRBV19 and TRBJ2-2, reads DGGITQSPKYLFRKEGQNVTLSCEQNLNHDAMYWYRQDPGQGLRLIYYSQIVNDFQKGDIAEGYSVSREKKESFPLTVTSAQKNPTAFYLCATSRVPSGRTGELFFGEGSRLTVL.

CDR3 DNA sequence: TGTGCCAGCAGCCGGACTAGCGGGAGGGCTTACAATGAGCAGTTCTTC. The encoded protein is CASSRTSGRAYNEQFF. This chain uses TRBV7-8 with TRBJ2-1, with TRBD2 matching over 15 bases. Germline CDR1 is SGHVS and CDR2 is FQNEAQ. The V segment lost 5 bases and the J segment 4 bases; nucleotides outside the gene matches: 3. The length of the CDR3 is 16 residues. The variable domain in full, completed from reference TRBV7-8 and TRBJ2-1, reads GAGVSQSPRYKVAKRGQDVALRCDPISGHVSLFWYQQALGQGPEFLTYFQNEAQLDKSGLPSDRFFAERPEGSVSTLKIQRTQQEDSAVYLCASSRTSGRAYNEQFFGPGTRLTVL.

This sequence joins TRBV27 and TRBJ2-1, with D maybe TRBD2 (5 bases). Germline loops: CDR1 MNHEY, CDR2 SMNVEV (reference sequence). Trimming cost V 7 bases and J 1 base, with 14 bases left between them. The CDR3 has 15 amino acids. In DNA form, the CDR3 reads TGTGCCAGCACCGTTAGCGCCGAATCCTACAATGAGCAGTTCTTC. This codes for CASTVSAESYNEQFF.

The genes are TRBV6-5 and TRBJ1-1; D perhaps matches TRBD1 (5 bases). The germline V and J ends were trimmed by 5 bases and 3 bases, with 7 bases remaining between them. CDR1 is MNHEY and CDR2 is SVGAGI in the germline V gene. This CDR3 region has 12 residues. This CDR3 is CASSTGDTEAFF. For the CDR3, the DNA is TGTGCCAGCAGTACGGGGGACACTGAAGCTTTCTTT.

The chain uses TRBV7-3 and TRBJ2-1; 10 nucleotides align to TRBD2. This CDR3 is 16 amino acids long. CDR1 is SGHTA and CDR2 is FQGTGA in the germline V gene. The trim removed 2 bases at V and 8 bases at J, leaving 9 bases unmatched. The CDR3 spells CASSLGPSGRVYEQFF. In DNA, the CDR3 is TGTGCCAGCAGCTTAGGTCCAAGCGGGAGGGTCTATGAGCAGTTCTTC.

The chain combines TRBV10-2 with TRBJ2-7; no clear D gene. Germline V gene sequence: CDR1 WSHSY, CDR2 SAAADI. The CDR3 runs to 16 residues. Trimming took off 5 bases at V and 2 bases at J, with 19 bases between the two ends. The CDR3 sequence: CASSPAASAITYEQYF. DNA of the CDR3: TGCGCCAGCAGTCCTGCTGCCAGCGCTATTACCTACGAGCAGTACTTC.

The chain is built from TRBV10-1 and TRBJ2-2; possibly TRBD2 for D (6 bases). Per the germline V gene, CDR1 is WNHNN and CDR2 is SYGVQD (reference sequence). There are 14 residues in the CDR3. V was pared by 6 bases and J by 4 bases, with 12 bases between. The CDR3 protein is CASREGLVTGELFF. The CDR3 DNA reads TGCGCCAGCAGGGAGGGCTTGGTCACCGGGGAGCTGTTTTTT.

The CDR3 loop is CASSPLRQGPSSSGNTIYF. CDR3 nucleotide sequence: TGTGCCAGCTCACCCCTTCGACAGGGCCCTTCATCGTCAGGAAACACCATATATTTT. The chain employs TRBV18 and TRBJ1-3; TRBD1 aligns across 7 bases. CDR1 and CDR2 (germline): KGHSH, LQKENI. Trimming cost V 3 bases and J 4 bases; bases outside gene matches: 18. This CDR3 is built from 19 residues.

The rearrangement uses TRBV10-3 and TRBJ1-3; no definite D call. Trimming pared 7 bases from V and 2 bases from J, leaving 3 bases between. Germline lookup yields CDR1 ENHRY and CDR2 SYGVKD. The length of the CDR3 is 11 residues. This CDR3 reads CAIITGNTIYF. CDR3 bases: TGTGCCATCATCACTGGAAACACCATATATTTT.

J is TRBJ2-7 and V is TRBV5-1; perhaps TRBD2 as D (6 bases). Germline V gene data show CDR1 as SGHRS and CDR2 as YFSETQ. V was clipped by 3 bases and J by 0 bases, with 13 bases between them. The CDR3 has 15 residues. CDR3 DNA: TGCGCCAGCAGCTCCCTAGCGTCCAACTCCTACGAGCAGTACTTC. This sequence encodes CASSSLASNSYEQYF. The whole variable domain, remainder taken from reference TRBV5-1 and TRBJ2-7, is KAGVTQTPRYLIKTRGQQVTLSCSPISGHRSVSWYQQTPGQGLQFLFEYFSETQRNKGNFPGRFSGRQFSNSRSEMNVSTLELGDSALYLCASSSLASNSYEQYFGPGTRLTVT.

The J gene is TRBJ2-1, the V gene TRBV18; D might be TRBD2 (7 bases). V lost 5 bases and J 6 bases, leaving 17 bases between the germline ends. Germline CDR1 KGHSH, CDR2 LQKENI. The CDR3 spans 15 residues. As DNA, the CDR3 is TGTGCCAGCTCAGCCTTACTGGGAGGGGGCAATGAGCAGTTCTTC. This sequence encodes CASSALLGGGNEQFF.